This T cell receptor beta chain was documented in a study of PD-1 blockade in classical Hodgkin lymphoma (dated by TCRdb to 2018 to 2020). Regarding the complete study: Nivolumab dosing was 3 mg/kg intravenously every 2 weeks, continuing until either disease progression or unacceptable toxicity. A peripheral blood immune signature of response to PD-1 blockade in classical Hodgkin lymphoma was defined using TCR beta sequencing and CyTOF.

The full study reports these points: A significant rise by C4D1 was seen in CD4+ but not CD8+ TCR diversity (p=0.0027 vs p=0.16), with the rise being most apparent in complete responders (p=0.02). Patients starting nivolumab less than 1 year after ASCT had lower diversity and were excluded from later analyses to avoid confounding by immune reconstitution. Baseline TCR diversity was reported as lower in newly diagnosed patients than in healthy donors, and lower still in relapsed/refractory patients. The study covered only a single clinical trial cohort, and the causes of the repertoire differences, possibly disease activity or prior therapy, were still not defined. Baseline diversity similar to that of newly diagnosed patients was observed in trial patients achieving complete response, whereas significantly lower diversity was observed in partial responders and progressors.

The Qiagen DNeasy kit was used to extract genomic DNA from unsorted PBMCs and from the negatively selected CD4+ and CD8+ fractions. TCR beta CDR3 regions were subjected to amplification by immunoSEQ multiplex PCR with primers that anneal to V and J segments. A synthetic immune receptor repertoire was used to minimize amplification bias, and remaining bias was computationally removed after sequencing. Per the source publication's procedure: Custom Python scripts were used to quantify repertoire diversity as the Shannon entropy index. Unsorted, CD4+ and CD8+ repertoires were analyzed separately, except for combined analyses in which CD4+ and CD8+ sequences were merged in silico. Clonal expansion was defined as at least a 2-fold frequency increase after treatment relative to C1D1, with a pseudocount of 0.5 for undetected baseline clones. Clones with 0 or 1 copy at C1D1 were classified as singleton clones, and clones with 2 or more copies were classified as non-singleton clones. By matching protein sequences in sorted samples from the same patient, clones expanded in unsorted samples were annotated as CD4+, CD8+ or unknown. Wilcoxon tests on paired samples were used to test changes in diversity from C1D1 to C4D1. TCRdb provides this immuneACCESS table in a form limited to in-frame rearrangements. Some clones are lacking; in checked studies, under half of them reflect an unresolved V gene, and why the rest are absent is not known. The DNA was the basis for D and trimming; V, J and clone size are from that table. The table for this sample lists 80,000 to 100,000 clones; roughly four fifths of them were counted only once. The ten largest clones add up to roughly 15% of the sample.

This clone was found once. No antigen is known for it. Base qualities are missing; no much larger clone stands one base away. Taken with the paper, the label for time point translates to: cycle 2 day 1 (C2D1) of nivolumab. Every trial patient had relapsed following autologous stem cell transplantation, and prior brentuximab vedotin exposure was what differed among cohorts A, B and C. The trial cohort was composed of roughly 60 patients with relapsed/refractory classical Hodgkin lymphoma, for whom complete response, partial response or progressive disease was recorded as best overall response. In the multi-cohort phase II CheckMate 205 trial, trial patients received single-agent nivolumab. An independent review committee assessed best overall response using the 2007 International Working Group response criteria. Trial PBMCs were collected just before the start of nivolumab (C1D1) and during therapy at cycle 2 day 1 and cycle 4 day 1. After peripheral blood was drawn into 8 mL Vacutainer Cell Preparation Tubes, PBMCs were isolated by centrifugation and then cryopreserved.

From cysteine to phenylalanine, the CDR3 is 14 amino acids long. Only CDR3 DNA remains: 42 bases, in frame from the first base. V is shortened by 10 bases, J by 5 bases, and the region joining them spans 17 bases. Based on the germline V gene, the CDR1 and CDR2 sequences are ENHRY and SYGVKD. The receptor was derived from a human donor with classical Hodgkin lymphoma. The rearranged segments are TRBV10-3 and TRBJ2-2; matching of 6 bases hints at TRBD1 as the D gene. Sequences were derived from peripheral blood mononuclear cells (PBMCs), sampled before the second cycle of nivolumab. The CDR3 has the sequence CATSPTGSTGELFF. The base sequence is TGTGCCACCTCCCCGACAGGCTCAACCGGGGAGCTGTTTTTT.